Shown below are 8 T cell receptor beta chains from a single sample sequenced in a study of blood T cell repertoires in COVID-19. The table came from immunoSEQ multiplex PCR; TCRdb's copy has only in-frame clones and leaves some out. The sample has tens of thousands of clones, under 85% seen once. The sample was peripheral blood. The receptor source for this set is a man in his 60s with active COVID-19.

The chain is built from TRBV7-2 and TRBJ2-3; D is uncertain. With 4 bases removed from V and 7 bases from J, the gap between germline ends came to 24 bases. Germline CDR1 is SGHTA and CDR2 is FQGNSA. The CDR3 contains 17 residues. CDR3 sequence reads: CASSSYPHVQPLNTQYF. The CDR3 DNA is TGTGCCAGCAGCTCTTACCCCCATGTACAACCGCTCAATACGCAGTATTTT.

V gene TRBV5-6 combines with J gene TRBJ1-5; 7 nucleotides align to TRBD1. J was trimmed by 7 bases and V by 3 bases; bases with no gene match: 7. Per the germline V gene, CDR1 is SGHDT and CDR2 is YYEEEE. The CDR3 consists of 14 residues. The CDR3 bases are TGTGCCAGCAGCTCCCACAGGGGTCGGCAGCCCCAGCATTTT. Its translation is CASSSHRGRQPQHF.

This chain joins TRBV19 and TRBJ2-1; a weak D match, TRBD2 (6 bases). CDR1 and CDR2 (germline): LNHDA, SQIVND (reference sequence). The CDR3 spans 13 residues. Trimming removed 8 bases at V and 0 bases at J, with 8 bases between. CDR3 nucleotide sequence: TGTGCCAGTCGGGGGAGCTCCTACAATGAGCAGTTCTTC. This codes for CASRGSSYNEQFF.

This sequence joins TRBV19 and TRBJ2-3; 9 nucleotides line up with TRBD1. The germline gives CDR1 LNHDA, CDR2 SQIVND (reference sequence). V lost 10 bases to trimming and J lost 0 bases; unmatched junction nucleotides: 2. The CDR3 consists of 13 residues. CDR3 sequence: CATGQGSTDTQYF. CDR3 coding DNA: TGTGCCACGGGACAGGGCAGCACAGATACGCAGTATTTT.

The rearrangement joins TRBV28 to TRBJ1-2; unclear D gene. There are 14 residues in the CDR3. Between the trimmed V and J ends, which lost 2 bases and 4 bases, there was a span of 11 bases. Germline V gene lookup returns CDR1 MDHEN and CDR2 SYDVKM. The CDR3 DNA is TGTGCCAGCAGTTTACCTCCGGGTTCCTATGGCTACACCTTC. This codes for CASSLPPGSYGYTF.

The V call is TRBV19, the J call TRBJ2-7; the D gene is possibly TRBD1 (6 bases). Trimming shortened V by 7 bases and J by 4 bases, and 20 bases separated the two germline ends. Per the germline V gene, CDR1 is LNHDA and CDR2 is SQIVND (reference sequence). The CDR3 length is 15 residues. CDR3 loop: CASTTGPSRGYEQYF. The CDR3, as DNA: TGTGCCAGTACCACAGGTCCTTCTAGGGGGTACGAGCAGTACTTC.

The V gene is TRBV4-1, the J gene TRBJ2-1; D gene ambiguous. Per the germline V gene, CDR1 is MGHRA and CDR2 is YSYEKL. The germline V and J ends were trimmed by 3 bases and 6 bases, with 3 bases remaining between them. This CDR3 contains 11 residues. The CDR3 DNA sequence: TGCGCCAGCAGCCAGGCCAATGAGCAGTTCTTC. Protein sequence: CASSQANEQFF.

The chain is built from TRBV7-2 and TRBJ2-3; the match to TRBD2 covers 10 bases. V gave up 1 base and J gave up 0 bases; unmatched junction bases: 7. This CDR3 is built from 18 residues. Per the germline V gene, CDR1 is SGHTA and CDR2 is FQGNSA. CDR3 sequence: CASSLGGLAGASTDTQYF. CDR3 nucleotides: TGTGCCAGCAGCTTAGGAGGGCTAGCGGGGGCTAGCACAGATACGCAGTATTTT.